This record looks at one TCR beta chain sequence and its context. The antigen it recognizes is unknown. Each sample's TRB amplification started from about 250 ng of peripheral blood genomic DNA, which corresponds to tens of thousands of genome equivalents. This entry comes from a study of T cell clusters in autoimmune cytopenias (dated by TCRdb to the late 2010s). About the full investigation: Per sample, TRB sequencing gave a median depth of about 50,000 reads and a median of around 2,400 distinct TRB clonotypes. Peripheral blood TRB and IGH repertoires were sequenced in autoimmune cytopenia patients at active disease and during treatment follow-up, alongside healthy, CLL and autoimmune hepatitis controls. The study aimed to test whether autoimmune cytopenia patients carry a disease-specific immune repertoire signature usable as a blood-based biomarker. Beyond this particular receptor, the publication reports: A lack of physiological T cell clusters in primary autoimmune cytopenia patients was suggested by GLIPH, as 51 clusters were found to be exclusive to healthy donors versus under 20 exclusive to patients. The T cell clusters were only ever defined in silico, so experimental validation of their functional role was still needed. Compared with active autoimmune hepatitis patients, healthy donors had almost three times as many exclusive TRB clusters, a finding consistent with an autoimmunity-wide signature. TRB repertoire shifts, with less even repertoires observed in secondary cytopenia and CLL, were mostly attributed to lymphoma bias rather than autoimmunity. The cluster-lack signature was not observed for secondary cytopenia versus CLL, as the signature was apparently masked by the dominant lymphoma-associated repertoire.

Multiplex PCR with a touch-down protocol amplified TRB rearrangements, with the TRB-A and TRB-B primer pools combined in a single tube. Illumina adapters and sample indices were attached to the amplicons through two consecutive PCR reactions using Phusion HS II polymerase. After gel purification with the NucleoSpin Gel and PCR Clean-up kit, the amplicons were quantified by Qubit and checked for quality on an Agilent 2100 Bioanalyzer. Sequencing of the libraries was done on an Illumina MiSeq with paired-end, single-indexed, 600-cycle runs. The original pipeline was this. MiXCR version 2.1.12, together with the default MiXCR reference library, was used to align and assemble the TRB reads. Each unique CDR3 nucleotide sequence defined a clone, and only productive sequences with at least two reads were analysed. Repertoire diversity was assessed with alpha-parameterized diversity profiles (alpha 0 to 5), including the Shannon (alpha 1) and Simpson (alpha 2) indices, which were computed with an R script. The tcR package was used to compute combinatorial TRB VJ usage, and cohorts were compared on this usage by principal component analysis with ade4. TCRbeta CDR3s were clustered with GLIPH on cohort pairs matched by age and read depth, and cluster frequencies were compared by Wilcoxon test. TCRdb reprocessed the reads into one record per CDR3 protein sequence, lacking DNA. These V and J calls derive from TCRdb rather than the authors' analysis. The sample table gives 8,000 or so distinct CDR3 sequences. The ten biggest clones cover under 30% of the sample.

The sequencing sample was made of peripheral blood. This clonotype was sampled from a human donor with an autoimmune cytopenia or autoimmune hepatitis (not recorded which).

Here the CDR3 is given as CASSPRGYNEQFF. The chain was built from TRBV19 and TRBJ2-1. According to the germline V gene (reference sequence), CDR1 reads LNHDA and CDR2 reads SQIVND. The CDR3 numbers 13 residues from cysteine through phenylalanine. No coding sequence is recorded.